Listed below are T cell receptor beta chains from one sample, sequenced in a study of T cell changes during pregnancy in multiple sclerosis. TCRdb's table, derived via immunoSEQ multiplex PCR, lists solely in-frame clones and lacks some. This table has approximately 40,000 clones, about 85% appearing once. Sequences were derived from CD4+ T cells from peripheral blood mononuclear cells, sampled in the second trimester of pregnancy. The receptors were sampled from a female donor with multiple sclerosis, enrolled in a pregnancy study. The CDR3 runs from the conserved cysteine through the conserved F or W. The D gene is left open where the match is weak. The size field is filled for only some rows; it gives once, few, many or a size class.

clone size: NA
D gene: TRBD1
J gene: TRBJ2-3
CDR3 length: 13
V gene: TRBV6-5
CDR3 DNA: TGTGCCAGCTCACGACAGGGGAAAGATACGCAGTATTTT
CDR3 protein: CASSRQGKDTQYF

clone size: NA
D gene: NA
J gene: TRBJ2-5
CDR3 length: 16
V gene: TRBV21-1
CDR3 DNA: TGTGCCAGCAGCAAAGCATCAGGCCGGGGGACGGAGACCCAGTACTTC
CDR3 protein: CASSKASGRGTETQYF

clone size: few
D gene: TRBD1
J gene: TRBJ1-1
CDR3 length: 14
V gene: TRBV5-1
CDR3 DNA: TGCGCCAGCAGCTCGGGACAGGGGAACACTGAAGCTTTCTTT
CDR3 protein: CASSSGQGNTEAFF

clone size: few
D gene: NA
J gene: TRBJ2-2
CDR3 length: 16
V gene: TRBV30
CDR3 DNA: TGTGCCTGGAGTCCGCTAGGAGTTTTGACCACCGGGGAGCTGTTTTTT
CDR3 protein: CAWSPLGVLTTGELFF

clone size: NA
D gene: TRBD1
J gene: TRBJ2-2
CDR3 length: 14
V gene: TRBV28
CDR3 DNA: TGTGCCACCCCCGGGACAGGGCGGACCGGGGAGCTGTTTTTT
CDR3 protein: CATPGTGRTGELFF

clone size: once
D gene: NA
J gene: TRBJ2-3
CDR3 length: 13
V gene: TRBV7-2
CDR3 DNA: TGTGCCAGCAGCTTAGGCCCAGGAGATACGCAGTATTTT
CDR3 protein: CASSLGPGDTQYF

clone size: NA
D gene: NA
J gene: TRBJ1-1
CDR3 length: 13
V gene: TRBV5-4
CDR3 DNA: TGTGCCAGCAGGGATACCGGGAAATCGGAAGCTTTCTTT
CDR3 protein: CASRDTGKSEAFF

clone size: NA
D gene: TRBD1
J gene: TRBJ2-1
CDR3 length: 16
V gene: TRBV5-4
CDR3 DNA: TGTGCCAGCAGATGGGACAGGAGGAGCTCCTACAATGAGCAGTTCTTC
CDR3 protein: CASRWDRRSSYNEQFF

clone size: NA
D gene: TRBD1
J gene: TRBJ2-4
CDR3 length: 14
V gene: TRBV7-9
CDR3 DNA: TGTGCCAGCAGCCAGTCGACAGGGGGGGACATTCAGTACTTC
CDR3 protein: CASSQSTGGDIQYF

clone size: once
D gene: NA
J gene: TRBJ2-2
CDR3 length: 16
V gene: TRBV19
CDR3 DNA: TGTGCCAGTAGTATTGGAGGGAGGTCGGGCACCGGGGAGCTGTTTTTT
CDR3 protein: CASSIGGRSGTGELFF

clone size: medium-sized
D gene: NA
J gene: TRBJ2-5
CDR3 length: 11
V gene: TRBV10-3
CDR3 DNA: TGTGCCATCGGGCTAGCAGAGACCCAGTACTTC
CDR3 protein: CAIGLAETQYF

clone size: NA
D gene: TRBD2
J gene: TRBJ2-1
CDR3 length: 15
V gene: TRBV19
CDR3 DNA: TGTGCCAGTAGTATCATTAGCGGGAGAATTAATGAGCAGTTCTTC
CDR3 protein: CASSIISGRINEQFF

clone size: NA
D gene: NA
J gene: TRBJ2-3
CDR3 length: 16
V gene: TRBV18
CDR3 DNA: TGTGCCAGCTCACCACGAATAGGGTCCGGAGGAGATACGCAGTATTTT
CDR3 protein: CASSPRIGSGGDTQYF

clone size: NA
D gene: NA
J gene: TRBJ2-7
CDR3 length: 14
V gene: TRBV15
CDR3 DNA: TGTGCCACCAGCCCCCGGGATACCCCCTACGAGCAGTACTTC
CDR3 protein: CATSPRDTPYEQYF

clone size: NA
D gene: TRBD2
J gene: TRBJ2-1
CDR3 length: 16
V gene: TRBV2
CDR3 DNA: TGTGCCAGCAGTGAAGGGCCGACTAGCGGCCAGAATGAGCAGTTCTTC
CDR3 protein: CASSEGPTSGQNEQFF